The 30 T cell receptor beta chains below all came from one sample that was sequenced in a study of shared clonotypes between healthy human individuals. The protocol was immunoSEQ multiplex PCR, while the TCRdb copy is restricted to in-frame clones and leaves out a portion. The sample has roughly 1,800,000 clones; approximately 94% are singletons. Cells designated naive CD8 were CD45RO-negative and were positively selected for CCR7, with terminally differentiated effector memory CD45RA+ cells excluded. The sequencing sample was made of naive CD8+ T cells sorted from blood. Receptor source: a man aged 18 to 29 in good health.

This rearrangement joins TRBV5-4 to TRBJ1-1, with D maybe TRBD1 (5 bases). V shed 3 bases and J shed 1 base, with 7 bases lying between them. Germline CDR1 reads SGHNT; CDR2 reads YYREEE (reference sequence). The CDR3 has 13 amino acids. The CDR3 nucleotides are TGTGCCAGCAGCTCTCAGGGGAACACTGAAGCTTTCTTT. Its protein product is CASSSQGNTEAFF.

As regards this clone: This specimen includes other DNA sequences encoding the same CDR3. The chain is built from TRBV27 and TRBJ2-7; 7 bases agree with TRBD1. Germline CDR1 is MNHEY and CDR2 is SMNVEV (reference sequence). The V segment lost 3 bases and the J segment 2 bases; nucleotides outside the gene matches: 10. The CDR3 totals 16 residues. CDR3 sequence: CASSFSTGAITYEQYF. DNA for the CDR3: TGTGCCAGCAGTTTTTCTACAGGGGCGATAACCTACGAGCAGTACTTC.

V usage is TRBV30 and J usage is TRBJ1-3; no clear D. CDR1 is GTSNPN and CDR2 is SVGIG in the germline V gene (reference sequence). The V and J ends lost 0 bases and 3 bases respectively, with 6 bases between them. The CDR3 is made up of 13 amino acids. Here the CDR3 reads CAWSVFGGNTIYF. In DNA, the CDR3 is TGTGCCTGGAGTGTTTTTGGTGGAAACACCATATATTTT.

The chain couples TRBV11-2 to TRBJ2-7, with D tentatively TRBD1 (5 bases). CDR1 SGHAT and CDR2 FQNNGV come from the germline V gene. The length of the CDR3 is 15 residues. V was clipped by 5 bases and J by 3 bases, with 17 bases between them. The CDR3 loop is CASSLGVSLFYEQYF. The CDR3 DNA follows: TGTGCCAGCAGCCTAGGGGTTTCATTATTCTACGAGCAGTACTTC.

The chain recombines TRBV5-4 with TRBJ2-3; D is uncertain. Germline CDR1 reads SGHNT; CDR2 reads YYREEE (reference sequence). Trimming left V 4 bases short and J 5 bases short, with 14 bases between. This CDR3 is built from 14 residues. The CDR3 region has the DNA TGTGCCAGCAGCCCGAACGAGGCACAAGATACGCAGTATTTT. Translation: CASSPNEAQDTQYF.

This chain joins TRBV9 and TRBJ2-5; 9 nucleotides match TRBD2. Trimming took 5 bases from V and 5 from J; bases not matched to a gene: 10. This CDR3 has 15 residues. Looked up from germline, CDR1 is SGDLS and CDR2 is YYNGEE. CDR3 residues: CASSAGGGARETQYF. The CDR3 bases are TGTGCCAGCAGTGCGGGCGGGGGGGCCAGGGAGACCCAGTACTTC. Combining the CDR3 with reference TRBV9 and TRBJ2-5 gives the whole variable domain DSGVTQTPKHLITATGQRVTLRCSPRSGDLSVYWYQQSLDQGLQFLIQYYNGEERAKGNILERFSAQQFPDLHSELNLSSLELGDSALYFCASSAGGGARETQYFGPGTRLLVL.

V is TRBV27 and J is TRBJ1-4, with 7 nucleotides matching TRBD1. The CDR3 is 13 amino acids. Per germline, CDR1 MNHEY and CDR2 SMNVEV (reference sequence). V shed 2 bases, J shed 11 bases, and the junction held 5 bases outside the gene matches. The CDR3 nucleotides read TGTGCCAGCAGTTTAGGGACAGCTTCTAAACTGTTTTTT. It codes for CASSLGTASKLFF.

The CDR3 spells CASSTAQKLEQYF. The DNA of the CDR3 is TGTGCCAGCAGCACTGCGCAGAAGCTGGAGCAGTACTTC. The J gene is TRBJ2-7, the V gene TRBV7-9; no firm D call. CDR1 is SEHNR and CDR2 is FQNEAQ in the germline V gene (reference sequence). This CDR3 has 13 residues. V gave up 5 bases and J gave up 7 bases, with 15 bases separating them.

CDR3 nucleotide sequence: TGTGCAAGTCGCACCGGGGACACCGGGGAATGGGGGACCCAGTACTTC. It specifies CASRTGDTGEWGTQYF. V gene TRBV12-2 combines with J gene TRBJ2-5; TRBD1, the table's D call, was not compared with the DNA. TRBV12-2 is a pseudogene locus. This CDR3 has 16 amino acids.

The V call is TRBV6-6, the J call TRBJ2-7; no reliable D call. Germline V gene lookup returns CDR1 MNHNY and CDR2 SVGAGI (reference sequence). V dropped 0 bases and J dropped 0 bases, with 9 bases sitting between them. CDR3 length: 15 amino acids. CDR3 DNA sequence: TGTGCCAGCAGTTACTCGAACCTATCCTCCTACGAGCAGTACTTC. Protein product: CASSYSNLSSYEQYF.

The chain uses TRBV5-6 and TRBJ1-1; 9 bases agree with TRBD1. The V segment lost 0 bases and the J segment 4 bases; nucleotides outside the gene matches: 7. CDR3 length: 16 residues. Germline CDR1 and CDR2: SGHDT and YYEEEE. The CDR3 sequence is CASSLDIGTGFTEAFF. CDR3 DNA: TGTGCCAGCAGCTTGGATATCGGGACAGGGTTCACTGAAGCTTTCTTT. Full variable domain (rest looked up from reference TRBV5-6 and TRBJ1-1): DAGVTQSPTHLIKTRGQQVTLRCSPKSGHDTVSWYQQALGQGPQFIFQYYEEEERQRGNFPDRFSGHQFPNYSSELNVNALLLGDSALYLCASSLDIGTGFTEAFFGQGTRLTVV.

A note on this clone: This sample includes further DNA sequences coding for the same CDR3. The V call is TRBV6-5, the J call TRBJ1-2; D might be TRBD1 (6 bases). The V end lost 0 bases, the J end lost 3 bases, and 11 bases lay between the germline ends. The germline V gene encodes CDR1 MNHEY and CDR2 SVGAGI. The CDR3 is 15 residues long. CDR3 sequence reads: CASSYSPGADYGYTF. The CDR3 DNA reads TGTGCCAGCAGTTACTCACCAGGGGCAGACTATGGCTACACCTTC.

The chain couples TRBV4-2 to TRBJ2-7; perhaps TRBD2 as D (5 bases). The CDR3 spans 16 residues. Trimming shortened V by 0 bases and J by 4 bases, and 16 bases separated the two germline ends. In germline, CDR1 is LGHNA, CDR2 YNFKEQ. The CDR3 DNA is TGTGCCAGCAGCCAAGATCTAGGGATTAGCGTATACGAGCAGTACTTC. It is translated as CASSQDLGISVYEQYF.

This rearrangement joins TRBV4-1 to TRBJ1-2; D gene ambiguous. Germline values: CDR1 MGHRA, CDR2 YSYEKL. V lost 4 bases and J lost 4, with 13 bases in between. CDR3 size: 14 residues. The CDR3 is CASSPNTVVYGYTF. The CDR3 region has the DNA TGCGCCAGCAGCCCCAACACGGTTGTCTATGGCTACACCTTC.

CDR3 nucleotide sequence: TGTGCCACCAGTGAAAGTGGCTACGAGCAGTACTTC. Amino acids: CATSESGYEQYF. The V call is TRBV15, the J call TRBJ2-7; unclear D gene. Germline CDR1 is LNHNV and CDR2 is YYDKDF (reference sequence). This CDR3 contains 12 residues. Trimming stripped 6 bases from V and 3 bases from J, with 9 bases between.

V gene TRBV7-9 combines with J gene TRBJ2-2, with D perhaps being TRBD1 or TRBD2 (6 bases each). CDR1 SEHNR and CDR2 FQNEAQ come from the germline V gene (reference sequence). Trimming shortened V by 5 bases and J by 6 bases, and 16 bases separated the two germline ends. This CDR3 region has 15 residues. The CDR3 loop is CASSHSYGGAGELFF. The CDR3 nucleotides read TGTGCCAGCAGCCATAGCTACGGGGGCGCCGGGGAGCTGTTTTTT.

The V call is TRBV7-9, the J call TRBJ2-1; 8 nucleotides align to TRBD2. The trim removed 1 base at V and 7 bases at J, leaving 3 bases unmatched. The CDR3 has 14 amino acids. Germline assignment: CDR1 SEHNR and CDR2 FQNEAQ (reference sequence). The CDR3 bases are TGTGCCAGCAGCTTAGAACGGGAGGGGAATGAGCAGTTCTTC. Its translation is CASSLEREGNEQFF. The full variable domain, its missing parts supplied by reference TRBV7-9 and TRBJ2-1, is DTGVSQNPRHKITKRGQNVTFRCDPISEHNRLYWYRQTLGQGPEFLTYFQNEAQLEKSRLLSDRFSAERPKGSFSTLEIQRTEQGDSAMYLCASSLEREGNEQFFGPGTRLTVL.

A word on this clone: Other DNA sequences in the same sample also yield this CDR3. The chain joins TRBV19 to TRBJ2-7, with D tentatively TRBD1 (6 bases). The CDR3 sequence is 14 residues long. Trimming left V 5 bases short and J 0 bases short, with 11 bases between. The germline V gene encodes CDR1 LNHDA and CDR2 SQIVND (reference sequence). The CDR3 DNA is TGTGCCAGTAGTCTCACAGGGAGCTCCTACGAGCAGTACTTC. This translates into CASSLTGSSYEQYF.

The J gene is TRBJ1-4, the V gene TRBV4-2; a possible D gene is TRBD1 (5 bases). This CDR3 region has 15 residues. Germline V gene lookup returns CDR1 LGHNA and CDR2 YNFKEQ. V lost 1 base and J lost 8, with 14 bases in between. Here the CDR3 reads CASSQGKGEGEKLFF. The CDR3 DNA reads TGTGCCAGCAGCCAAGGAAAAGGGGAGGGGGAAAAACTGTTTTTT.

V is TRBV28 and J is TRBJ2-7, with 8 positions matching TRBD1. The CDR3 consists of 14 residues. The V gene end was trimmed by 10 bases and the J gene end by 3 bases; junction bases not matched to a gene: 11. Germline V lookup: CDR1 MDHEN, CDR2 SYDVKM. The CDR3 nucleotides read TGTGCCACCAGGGGGCAGGGGGGTATCTACGAGCAGTACTTC. Residues: CATRGQGGIYEQYF.

J is TRBJ1-6 and V is TRBV9, with TRBD1 matching 9 bases. Germline CDR1 is SGDLS and CDR2 is YYNGEE. This CDR3 is 14 amino acids long. V was pared by 4 bases and J by 10 bases, with 6 bases of the junction left unmatched. This chain's CDR3 is CASSLQGARSPLHF. Here the CDR3 DNA reads TGTGCCAGCAGCTTACAGGGGGCGCGATCACCCCTCCACTTT.

This chain connects TRBV7-9 to TRBJ2-2, with D possibly matching TRBD1 (7 bases). Germline V CDR1 and CDR2: SEHNR, FQNEAQ (reference sequence). Trimming took 0 bases from V and 7 from J, leaving 15 bases between them. There are 16 residues in the CDR3. CDR3 DNA sequence: TGTGCCAGCAGCTTAGCGTCAGGGGGGCCCCTCGGGGAGCTGTTTTTT. This codes for CASSLASGGPLGELFF.

This clone appeared a few times. This chain joins TRBV7-9 and TRBJ1-2, with D perhaps TRBD1 (5 bases). The length of the CDR3 is 12 residues. Germline CDR1 and CDR2: SEHNR and FQNEAQ (reference sequence). Trimming took 1 base from V and 7 from J, leaving 7 bases between them. CDR3 loop: CASSLEGPGYTF. In DNA form, the CDR3 reads TGTGCCAGCAGCTTAGAGGGGCCTGGCTACACCTTC.

This chain uses TRBV29-1 with TRBJ1-1, with 7 bases aligning to TRBD1. Unmatched junction bases numbered 5, after V lost 7 bases and J lost 0 bases. Germline V gene lookup returns CDR1 SQVTM and CDR2 ANQGSEA. The CDR3 spans 13 residues. CDR3 sequence reads: CSAGTDMNTEAFF. In nucleotides, the CDR3 is TGCAGCGCGGGGACAGACATGAACACTGAAGCTTTCTTT.

The chain carries TRBV10-1 and TRBJ1-2; no reliable D call. V gave up 8 bases and J gave up 4 bases, with 20 bases separating them. The CDR3 is 15 amino acids. Germline V gives CDR1 WNHNN, CDR2 SYGVQD (reference sequence). The CDR3: CASSRTLDGSYGYTF. The DNA of the CDR3 is TGCGCCAGCTCCCGGACCCTCGACGGTAGCTATGGCTACACCTTC.

This clone occurred once. The V call is TRBV2, the J call TRBJ2-3; D may be TRBD1 or TRBD2 (5 bases each). The CDR3 totals 15 residues. V dropped 3 bases and J dropped 6 bases, with 16 bases sitting between them. Germline values: CDR1 SNHLY, CDR2 FYNNEI. Here the CDR3 reads CASSEGTLYFDTQYF. Written as DNA, the CDR3 is TGTGCCAGCAGTGAGGGGACGCTTTATTTTGATACGCAGTATTTT.

In DNA, the CDR3 is TGTGCCAGCAGCTTCCGAGAGGCGAACACTGAAGCTTTCTTT. Translation gives CASSFREANTEAFF. The chain has TRBV27 and TRBJ1-1, with D uncertain. Trimming left V 6 bases short and J 1 base short, with 12 bases between. Germline-derived CDR1 and CDR2 are MNHEY and SMNVEV (reference sequence). CDR3 length equals 14 residues.

Remarks on this clone: The sample carries other DNA sequences with the same CDR3. The J gene is TRBJ2-7, the V gene TRBV6-5, with 7 bases matching TRBD2. V was pared by 2 bases and J by 4 bases, with 5 bases of the junction left unmatched. The V gene's germline CDR1 is MNHEY and CDR2 SVGAGI. The CDR3 sequence is 14 residues long. CDR3 sequence: CASSYGLGSYEQYF. The CDR3 coding sequence is TGTGCCAGCAGTTACGGACTAGGAAGTTACGAGCAGTACTTC.

The rearrangement uses TRBV4-1 and TRBJ1-5; D call uncertain. Trimming cost V 0 bases and J 5 bases, with 11 bases left between them. CDR1 MGHRA and CDR2 YSYEKL come from the germline V gene. There are 15 residues in the CDR3. DNA of the CDR3: TGCGCCAGCAGCCAAGATCGACGTTCGCATCAGCCCCAGCATTTT. Translating gives CASSQDRRSHQPQHF.

This clone was counted only a few times. The chain employs TRBV6-1 and TRBJ1-6, with a weak D call TRBD1 (6 bases). V was cut by 4 bases and J by 9 bases, with 13 bases left in between. Germline V gives CDR1 MNHNS, CDR2 SASEGT. The CDR3 spans 14 residues. Here the CDR3 reads CASSVGGLVSPLHF. The DNA of the CDR3 is TGTGCCAGCAGTGTTGGGGGGCTTGTTTCACCCCTCCACTTT.